Listed below are T cell receptor beta chains from one sample, sequenced in a study of vaccination and CD4 T cells after COVID-19. Antigens of these TCRs are unknown. TCRdb processed the PCR reads anew with MiXCR; each CDR3 protein has one entry. The repertoire has about 14,000 distinct CDR3 sequences, 51% of them found once; the top ten carry roughly 10%. This specimen was CD4+ T cells from blood, cultured in vitro, taken before SARS-CoV-2 vaccination. The source of these receptors is a human donor who had recovered from COVID-19. Each CDR3 is given with its conserved first and last residue. Each record gives: clone size, D gene, V gene, J gene, CDR3 DNA, CDR3 protein. The D gene is left open where the match is weak. Some rows have no size entry. The others give once, few or many, or a class for an expanded clone.

>-|TRBD2|TRBV2|TRBJ2-3
TGTGCCAGCAGTGTACCGGGACTAGCGGGGGCGGCACTCACAGATACGCAGTATTTT
CASSVPGLAGAALTDTQYF
>-|TRBD2|TRBV7-9|TRBJ2-3
TGTGCCAGCAGTCCAGAGCTAGCGGGAGGCACAGATACGCAGTATTTT
CASSPELAGGTDTQYF
>-|TRBD1|TRBV12-3/TRBV12-4|TRBJ1-5
TGTGCCAGCAGCCATCGAGCCGGGACAGGGGGCAGATATAGCAATCAGCCCCAGCATTTT
CASSHRAGTGGRYSNQPQHF
>-|-|TRBV28|TRBJ2-7
TGTGCCAGCAGTGGTGGGTACGAGCAGTACTTC
CASSGGYEQYF
>-|TRBD1|TRBV29-1|TRBJ1-1
TGCAGCGCCAGGGGACAGCCGAACACTGAAGCTTTCTTT
CSARGQPNTEAFF
>few|-|TRBV6-5|TRBJ1-2
TGTGCCAGCAGTTTCGGACCGCGAAACTATGGCTACACCTTC
CASSFGPRNYGYTF
>medium-sized|-|TRBV9|TRBJ1-1
TGTGCCAGCAGCGTAGCGCAGGGGACTGAAGCTTTCTTT
CASSVAQGTEAFF
>few|TRBD2|TRBV27|TRBJ2-3
TGTGCCAGCAGTTTTAGCGGGAGGTTCTCAGATACGCAGTATTTT
CASSFSGRFSDTQYF
>-|-|TRBV19|TRBJ1-5
TGTGCCAGGGACCCCGACCGCAACAATCAGCCCCAGCATTTT
CARDPDRNNQPQHF
>-|TRBD2|TRBV7-8|TRBJ2-7
TGTGCCAGCAGAAGAATTGGGGTCGGACTAGCGGGACAGACGCGCTACGAGCAGTACTTC
CASRRIGVGLAGQTRYEQYF
>-|-|TRBV28|TRBJ1-2
TGTGCCGGCAGCCCCCCCGGTCAAGTTTCAGGGGTAAACTATGGCTACACCTTC
CAGSPPGQVSGVNYGYTF
>-|-|TRBV6-1|TRBJ1-2
TGTGCCAGCAGGCCCCCGGAATGGCTTTATGGCTACACCTTC
CASRPPEWLYGYTF
>-|TRBD2|TRBV20-1|TRBJ2-5
TGCAGTGCTAGACCCGCGACTAGCGGGGAACAAGAGACCCAGTACTTC
CSARPATSGEQETQYF
>once|-|TRBV7-3|TRBJ1-5
TGTGCCAGCAGCTTAAGGGGGCACAATCAGCCCCAGCATTTT
CASSLRGHNQPQHF
>-|TRBD1|TRBV6-4|TRBJ1-1
TGTGCCAGCAAGCCGGGACAGGGGAGTCCTGCCGCTGAAGCTTTCTTT
CASKPGQGSPAAEAFF
>-|-|TRBV12-3/TRBV12-4|TRBJ2-5
TGTGCCAGCAGTTTAGCCGGGGTGGAGACCCAGTACTTC
CASSLAGVETQYF
>-|TRBD2|TRBV7-3|TRBJ2-3
TGTGCCAGCAGCTTGGGCAGCGGGGGGGCGACAGATACGCAGTATTTT
CASSLGSGGATDTQYF
>-|-|TRBV7-3|TRBJ1-1
TGTGCCAGCAGCTTAACCAGGCCGGGGGGGGACACTGAAGCTTTCTTT
CASSLTRPGGDTEAFF
>-|-|TRBV6-1|TRBJ2-3
TGTGCCAGCAGCTCGGGCGAGTTTACAGATACGCAGTATTTT
CASSSGEFTDTQYF
>-|-|TRBV20-1|TRBJ1-1
TGCAGTGCTAGAGAGGCAAACATGAACACTGAAGCTTTCTTT
CSAREANMNTEAFF
>few|-|TRBV20-1|TRBJ1-1
TGCAGTGCTTCTCGGGAGCTGGACACTGAAGCTTTCTTT
CSASRELDTEAFF
>-|-|TRBV20-1|TRBJ1-1
TGCAGTGCTAGACCACGGGGGGTAGGGGTGAACACTGAAGCTTTCTTT
CSARPRGVGVNTEAFF
>-|-|TRBV5-4|TRBJ2-1
TGTGCCAGCAGCTCCGTCGGGAGCTCCTACAATGAGCAGTTCTTC
CASSSVGSSYNEQFF
>-|TRBD1|TRBV6-2/TRBV6-3|TRBJ2-5
TGTACCAGCAGACCGGGACAGGGGGCTCCGGAGACCCAGTACTTC
CTSRPGQGAPETQYF
>-|-|TRBV25-1|TRBJ1-1
TGTGCCAGCAGCGGTACCGGGACTGTGAACACTGAAGCTTTCTTT
CASSGTGTVNTEAFF
>-|-|TRBV4-1|TRBJ1-1
TGCGCCAGCAGCCAGGCGGGACGGATGAACACTGAAGCTTTCTTT
CASSQAGRMNTEAFF
>few|TRBD1|TRBV15|TRBJ1-4
TGTGCCACCAGCAGAGGTTCGGGACAGGGGGCCTCTAATGAAAAACTGTTTTTT
CATSRGSGQGASNEKLFF
>few|TRBD1|TRBV20-1|TRBJ1-1
TGCAGTGCTAGGGACAGGGCGGGCGGTGAAGCTTTCTTT
CSARDRAGGEAFF
>-|TRBD1|TRBV6-1|TRBJ1-6
TGTGCCAGCAGTCCTCTATTTGGACAGGGGCATAATTCACCCCTCCACTTT
CASSPLFGQGHNSPLHF
>few|TRBD1|TRBV28|TRBJ1-3
TGTGCCAGCAGACCGGCGGGGACAGGCTCTGGAAACACCATATATTTT
CASRPAGTGSGNTIYF
>-|-|TRBV21-1|TRBJ1-1
TGTGCCAGCAGCAAAGCTTTGGGACAGGGTGGTACTGAAGCTTTCTTT
CASSKALGQGGTEAFF
>-|-|TRBV11-3|TRBJ1-2
TGTGCCAGCAGCTCGATGACGGCAAGCTATGGCTACACCTTC
CASSSMTASYGYTF
>-|-|TRBV7-2|TRBJ2-7
TGTGCCAGCAGCGGACAGCGGGGAGACTACGAGCAGTACTTC
CASSGQRGDYEQYF
>-|-|TRBV18|TRBJ1-5
TGTGCCAGCTCACCTTCGGGCAGGGAACAGCCCCAGCATTTT
CASSPSGREQPQHF
>-|TRBD2|TRBV7-2|TRBJ2-3
TGTGCCAGCAGCTTAGTTACGCTAGCGGGGGGTAGCACAGATACGCAGTATTTT
CASSLVTLAGGSTDTQYF
>-|-|TRBV25-1|TRBJ1-1
TGTGCCAGCAGTTGGGATTCCAGAACTGAAGCTTTCTTT
CASSWDSRTEAFF
>few|TRBD1|TRBV7-2|TRBJ2-1
TGTGCCAGCAGCCCCGCGGGACAGGTGCCCTACAATGAGCAGTTCTTC
CASSPAGQVPYNEQFF
>-|-|TRBV29-1|TRBJ2-3
TGCAGCGTTGCCGGGACGGCGAGCACAGATACGCAGTATTTT
CSVAGTASTDTQYF
>-|-|TRBV29-1|TRBJ2-6
TGCAGCGTCAGGGTCTCTGGGGCCAACGTCCTGACTTTC
CSVRVSGANVLTF